This T cell receptor (beta chain) was documented in a study of T cells after yellow fever vaccination. General study results and limits: At under 98% for CD4 and 70% to 90% for CD8, most primary-vaccination clones showed up again after the booster. The secondary response was weaker, and its peak arrived faster, on day 5 versus 15.

This clonotype was seen at least ten times. Its antigen is still unknown. TCRdb reprocessed the 5' RACE reads with MiXCR, giving one entry per CDR3 protein. In the table there are some 300,000 distinct CDR3 sequences, about 10% of which are singletons. Trimming pared 7 bases from V and 5 bases from J, leaving 19 bases between. Germline V gives CDR1 SQVTM, CDR2 ANQGSEA. The CDR3 is 14 amino acids. The chain has TRBV29-1 and TRBJ2-3, with TRBD2 as a possible D gene (6 bases). The sequence derives from a man younger than 35 who received the YFV17D yellow fever vaccine. This material consisted of CD4+ T cells sorted from PBMCs, taken 5 days after the yellow fever booster vaccination. CDR3 sequence (DNA): TGCAGCGCGACGAGGTCGGGGGTACAAGATACGCAGTATTTT. Translated: CSATRSGVQDTQYF.